The 27 T cell receptor beta chains below were found in one sample sequenced in a study of T cells in Graves' hyperthyroidism and ophthalmopathy. Amplified regions were TCR beta CDR3 sequences from RNA transcripts. The study used the HTBI primer set for a first-round RT-PCR of the TCR CDR3. TCRdb ran MiXCR on the multiplex PCR reads and lists one entry per CDR3 protein. The repertoire holds roughly 400,000 distinct CDR3 sequences, with roughly 13% as singletons. Sequencing was done on a sample of blood. The receptor set was obtained from a man aged 50 to 60 with Graves' ophthalmopathy.

This clonotype was detected ten times or more. The chain carries TRBV2 and TRBJ1-2, with D uncertain. V lost 1 base, J lost 7 bases, and 13 bases lay in between. Germline V lookup: CDR1 SNHLY, CDR2 FYNNEI. The CDR3 spans 14 residues. CDR3 sequence: CASSEGRTGFGYTF. In DNA form, the CDR3 reads TGTGCCAGCAGTGAAGGCCGCACCGGGTTTGGCTACACCTTC. Full variable domain (missing parts from reference TRBV2 and TRBJ1-2): EPEVTQTPSHQVTQMGQEVILRCVPISNHLYFYWYRQILGQKVEFLVSFYNNEISEKSEIFDDQFSVERPDGSNFTLKIRSTKLEDSAMYFCASSEGRTGFGYTFGSGTRLTVV.

The chain is built from TRBV5-1 and TRBJ1-1; possible D gene TRBD1, 5 bases. CDR1 and CDR2 (germline): SGHRS, YFSETQ. The CDR3 extends over 15 amino acids. Trimming took 0 bases from V and 3 from J, leaving 12 bases between them. CDR3 DNA sequence: TGCGCCAGCAGCTTGGGTAGGGGAATATACACTGAAGCTTTCTTT. It encodes CASSLGRGIYTEAFF.

This sequence joins TRBV9 and TRBJ2-5; TRBD1 is a possible D gene (6 bases). V lost 4 bases to trimming and J lost 2 bases, with 15 bases between them. The CDR3 has 15 residues. CDR1 is SGDLS and CDR2 is YYNGEE in the germline V gene. The CDR3 DNA sequence: TGTGCCAGCAGCCTCCTTGGGGACACACAAGAGACCCAGTACTTC. It is translated as CASSLLGDTQETQYF.

This chain joins TRBV30 and TRBJ2-7, with TRBD2 matching over 9 bases. J gave up 4 bases and V 5 bases, and 12 bases lay outside the gene matches. The CDR3 is 15 residues long. Germline lookup yields CDR1 GTSNPN and CDR2 SVGIG (reference sequence). CDR3 loop: CAWSLPGLARYEQYF. The CDR3 nucleotides are TGTGCCTGGTCACTACCGGGACTAGCTCGGTACGAGCAGTACTTC.

This clonotype was detected many times. The gene calls are TRBV27 and TRBJ2-5; tentative D call: TRBD1 (5 bases). Trimming removed 4 bases from V and 6 bases from J, with 15 bases in between. The CDR3 consists of 14 residues. In germline, CDR1 is MNHEY, CDR2 SMNVEV (reference sequence). CDR3 sequence reads: CASSSNRYSKTQYF. DNA of the CDR3: TGTGCCAGCAGTTCAAACAGGTACTCGAAGACCCAGTACTTC.

This clonotype was counted at least ten times. This rearrangement joins TRBV6-5 to TRBJ1-1; D is undetermined. V was trimmed by 2 bases and J by 2 bases, leaving 15 bases between them. This CDR3 is built from 16 residues. Germline CDR1 is MNHEY and CDR2 is SVGAGI. The CDR3: CASSYIGRGVNTEAFF. The CDR3 DNA is TGTGCCAGCAGTTACATAGGCCGGGGTGTTAACACTGAAGCTTTCTTT.

This clonotype was picked up many times. V and J are TRBV7-9 and TRBJ1-1; no definite D call. Germline V gene sequence: CDR1 SEHNR, CDR2 FQNEAQ (reference sequence). This CDR3 spans 11 amino acids. The germline V and J ends were trimmed by 10 bases and 3 bases, with 9 bases remaining between them. CDR3 nucleotide sequence: TGTGCCATGGGTTGGGACACTGAAGCTTTCTTT. As protein: CAMGWDTEAFF.

The V and J genes are TRBV4-2 and TRBJ1-5; D unresolved. CDR1 is LGHNA and CDR2 is YNFKEQ in the germline V gene. CDR3 length equals 13 residues. V lost 0 bases and J lost 5, with 5 bases in between. The CDR3 DNA reads TGTGCCAGCAGCCAAGATCAAGATCAGCCCCAGCATTTT. The encoded protein is CASSQDQDQPQHF.

CDR3: CASSLTVPETQYF. DNA of the CDR3: TGCGCCAGCAGCTTGACGGTACCAGAGACCCAGTACTTC. V usage is TRBV5-1 and J usage is TRBJ2-5; D gene uncertain. Deletions cut 1 base from V and 4 bases from J, with 8 bases between. The CDR3 extends over 13 amino acids. Germline assignment: CDR1 SGHRS and CDR2 YFSETQ.

This clonotype was counted at least ten times. J is TRBJ2-5 and V is TRBV5-5, with 7 bases aligning to TRBD1. Germline CDR1 reads SGHKS; CDR2 reads YYEKEE (reference sequence). This CDR3 contains 13 residues. V lost 3 bases and J lost 5; bases outside the gene matches: 4. DNA for the CDR3: TGTGCCAGCAGCTCTCCCAGGGGGGAGACCCAGTACTTC. Its protein is CASSSPRGETQYF.

This clonotype was seen ten or more times. The rearrangement uses TRBV30 and TRBJ2-1; TRBD2 aligns across 7 bases. Germline-derived CDR1 and CDR2 are GTSNPN and SVGIG (reference sequence). With V trimmed by 5 bases and J by 9 bases, 7 bases remained unmatched. This CDR3 comprises 12 residues. The CDR3 DNA sequence: TGTGCCTGGGGGAGGGGTCAGAGTGAGCAGTTCTTC. Encoded protein: CAWGRGQSEQFF.

Many counts were recorded for this clonotype. This chain joins TRBV12-5 and TRBJ2-1; 13 bases line up with TRBD2. The CDR3 sequence is 19 residues long. Germline lookup yields CDR1 LGHNT and CDR2 FRNRAP. V gave up 0 bases and J gave up 8 bases; unmatched junction bases: 13. This CDR3 reads CASGLVRVLTSGRNDEQFF. The CDR3 DNA reads as TGTGCTAGTGGTTTGGTAAGGGTGCTGACTAGCGGGAGGAACGATGAGCAGTTCTTC. Complete variable domain (other parts from reference TRBV12-5 and TRBJ2-1): DARVTQTPRHKVTEMGQEVTMRCQPILGHNTVFWYRQTMMQGLELLAYFRNRAPLDDSGMPKDRFSAEMPDATLATLKIQPSEPRDSAVYFCASGLVRVLTSGRNDEQFFGPGTRLTVL.

This clonotype was found many times. The chain combines TRBV6-1 with TRBJ2-7; 13 bases are shared with TRBD2. The CDR3 spans 15 residues. Losses at the gene ends were 6 bases for V and 3 bases for J; bases not matched to a gene: 5. Germline values: CDR1 MNHNS, CDR2 SASEGT. CDR3 sequence reads: CASRRTSGRVYEQYF. The CDR3 DNA sequence: TGTGCCAGCAGGAGGACTAGCGGGAGAGTCTACGAGCAGTACTTC.

This clonotype was observed a handful of times. The rearrangement joins TRBV5-1 to TRBJ2-5; 7 bases agree with TRBD2. The ends lost 1 base at V and 1 base at J; junction bases unmatched: 4. The CDR3 extends over 15 amino acids. CDR1 and CDR2 from the germline V gene are SGHRS and YFSETQ. CDR3 loop: CASSLSGRGQETQYF. CDR3 bases: TGCGCCAGCAGCTTGTCTGGGAGGGGCCAAGAGACCCAGTACTTC.

V gene TRBV10-3 combines with J gene TRBJ2-2; D is possibly TRBD2 (5 bases). The CDR3 is made up of 14 amino acids. Germline V gene lookup returns CDR1 ENHRY and CDR2 SYGVKD. The ends were cut back, 7 bases at V and 1 base at J, with 10 bases in the middle. CDR3 DNA sequence: TGTGCCATCAAACCGACTAAGAACACCGGGGAGCTGTTTTTT. Translated, it gives CAIKPTKNTGELFF.

There are many counts of this clonotype. The V gene is TRBV19, the J gene TRBJ2-7; tentatively, D is TRBD1 (5 bases). The CDR3 runs 16 residues. V lost 3 bases and J lost 0, with 15 bases in between. CDR1 is LNHDA and CDR2 is SQIVND in the germline V gene (reference sequence). For the CDR3, the DNA is TGTGCCAGTAGTATTGGACAAGGGGCCCTCTCCTACGAGCAGTACTTC. It yields the protein CASSIGQGALSYEQYF.

The table lists this clonotype with a few counts. The chain joins TRBV11-2 to TRBJ1-2, with D possibly being TRBD1 (6 bases). The CDR3 sequence is 13 residues long. Germline V gives CDR1 SGHAT, CDR2 FQNNGV. Between the trimmed V and J ends, which lost 7 bases and 2 bases, there was a span of 11 bases. This CDR3 is CASNEQGNYGYTF. The CDR3 coding sequence is TGTGCCAGCAATGAACAGGGCAACTATGGCTACACCTTC.

The table lists this clonotype with many counts. The rearrangement links TRBV28 to TRBJ2-2; the D is unclear. V lost 5 bases, J lost 1 base, and 17 bases lay in between. CDR1 MDHEN and CDR2 SYDVKM come from the germline V gene. This CDR3 is built from 17 residues. CDR3 nucleotide sequence: TGTGCCAGCAGTCTCCTGATTAGTAGAGAGAACACCGGGGAGCTGTTTTTT. It specifies CASSLLISRENTGELFF.

This clonotype was detected ten times or more. The chain uses TRBV30 and TRBJ2-7; D might be TRBD1 or TRBD2, each matching 5 bases. Germline CDR1 GTSNPN, CDR2 SVGIG (reference sequence). The V end was cut by 2 bases, the J end by 4 bases, with 15 bases between. The length of the CDR3 is 14 residues. The CDR3 loop reads CAWSRDRLEYEQYF. As DNA, the CDR3 is TGTGCCTGGAGTCGGGACCGCTTAGAGTACGAGCAGTACTTC.

This clonotype was observed at least ten times. DNA of the CDR3: TGTGCCACCAGCAGGCTGTTAGGCAGTCTACCCTACAATGAGCAGTTCTTC. Its translation is CATSRLLGSLPYNEQFF. This sequence joins TRBV15 and TRBJ2-1; D is uncertain. Looked up from germline, CDR1 is LNHNV and CDR2 is YYDKDF (reference sequence). V dropped 3 bases and J dropped 2 bases, with 17 bases sitting between them. This CDR3 spans 17 amino acids. Drawing the rest from reference TRBV15 and TRBJ2-1, the complete variable domain is DAMVIQNPRYQVTQFGKPVTLSCSQTLNHNVMYWYQQKSSQAPKLLFHYYDKDFNNEADTPDNFQSRRPNTSFCFLDIRSPGLGDTAMYLCATSRLLGSLPYNEQFFGPGTRLTVL.

V usage is TRBV6-1 and J usage is TRBJ2-7; TRBD2 agrees at 12 bases. CDR1 is MNHNS and CDR2 is SASEGT in the germline V gene. Germline trimming cut 6 bases from V and 5 bases from J; bases unmatched to any gene: 11. The CDR3 runs to 16 residues. As DNA, the CDR3 is TGTGCCAGCAGACCTCTAGCGGGAGGGTTTTTGCACGAGCAGTACTTC. Protein product: CASRPLAGGFLHEQYF.

V is TRBV18 and J is TRBJ2-5, with 12 bases lining up with TRBD2. V dropped 5 bases and J dropped 5; count of bases not matched to a gene: 6. The germline V gene has CDR1 KGHSH and CDR2 LQKENI. The CDR3 contains 15 residues. The CDR3, as DNA: TGTGCCAGCTCAATGGGACTAGCGGGTTCGGAGACCCAGTACTTC. Translating it yields CASSMGLAGSETQYF.

In its sample, this clonotype was seen a few times. The V gene is TRBV5-1, the J gene TRBJ2-7; 10 bases agree with TRBD2. The V segment lost 1 base and the J segment 4 bases; nucleotides outside the gene matches: 5. This CDR3 spans 15 amino acids. Germline CDR1 reads SGHRS; CDR2 reads YFSETQ. In DNA, the CDR3 is TGCGCCAGCAGCTTGACCACTAGCGGGACGTACGAGCAGTACTTC. Translated: CASSLTTSGTYEQYF.

This clonotype was found many times. The chain joins TRBV29-1 to TRBJ2-1, with TRBD1 as a possible D gene (7 bases). This CDR3 contains 14 residues. Trimming removed 4 bases at V and 1 base at J, with 11 bases between. Germline V gives CDR1 SQVTM, CDR2 ANQGSEA. The CDR3 sequence: CSVAGGHSYNEQFF. The CDR3 DNA follows: TGCAGCGTTGCAGGGGGGCATTCCTACAATGAGCAGTTCTTC.

At least ten counts were recorded for this clonotype. The V gene is TRBV5-1, the J gene TRBJ2-1; the D call may be TRBD1 or TRBD2 (5 bases each). This CDR3 comprises 13 residues. V was shortened by 4 bases and J by 10 bases, with 15 bases between the two germline ends. Looked up from germline, CDR1 is SGHRS and CDR2 is YFSETQ. CDR3 sequence (DNA): TGCGCCAGCAGCCCTAACGACGAGGGGGAGCAGTTCTTC. This encodes CASSPNDEGEQFF.

This clonotype was seen ten or more times. The rearrangement joins TRBV20-1 to TRBJ1-1; the match to TRBD1 covers 7 bases. J gave up 1 base and V 5 bases, and 4 bases lay outside the gene matches. This CDR3 comprises 13 residues. Germline-derived CDR1 and CDR2 are DFQATT and SNEGSKA (reference sequence). CDR3: CSAPGTENTEAFF. CDR3 DNA sequence: TGCAGTGCTCCCGGGACAGAGAACACTGAAGCTTTCTTT.

This clonotype came up a few times. The genes are TRBV7-9 and TRBJ2-7; 9 nucleotides align to TRBD1. Unmatched junction bases numbered 13, after V lost 4 bases and J lost 6 bases. The length of the CDR3 is 16 residues. Germline CDR1 is SEHNR and CDR2 is FQNEAQ (reference sequence). Here the CDR3 DNA reads TGTGCCAGCAGCTCGGGGAAAAGGACAGGGGTCGGCGAGCAGTACTTC. It encodes CASSSGKRTGVGEQYF. Full variable domain (rest looked up from reference TRBV7-9 and TRBJ2-7): DTGVSQNPRHKITKRGQNVTFRCDPISEHNRLYWYRQTLGQGPEFLTYFQNEAQLEKSRLLSDRFSAERPKGSFSTLEIQRTEQGDSAMYLCASSSGKRTGVGEQYFGPGTRLTVT.